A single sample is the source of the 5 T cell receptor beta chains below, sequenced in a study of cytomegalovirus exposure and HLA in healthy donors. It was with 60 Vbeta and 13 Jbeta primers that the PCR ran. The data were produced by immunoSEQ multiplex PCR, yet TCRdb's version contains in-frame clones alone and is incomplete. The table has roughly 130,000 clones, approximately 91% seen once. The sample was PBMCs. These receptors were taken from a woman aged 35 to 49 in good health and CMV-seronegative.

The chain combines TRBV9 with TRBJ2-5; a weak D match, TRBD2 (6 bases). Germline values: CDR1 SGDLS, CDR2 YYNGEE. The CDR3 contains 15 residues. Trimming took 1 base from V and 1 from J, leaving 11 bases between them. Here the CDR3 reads CASSVHMGGQETQYF. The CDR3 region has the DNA TGTGCCAGCAGCGTACATATGGGGGGCCAAGAGACCCAGTACTTC.

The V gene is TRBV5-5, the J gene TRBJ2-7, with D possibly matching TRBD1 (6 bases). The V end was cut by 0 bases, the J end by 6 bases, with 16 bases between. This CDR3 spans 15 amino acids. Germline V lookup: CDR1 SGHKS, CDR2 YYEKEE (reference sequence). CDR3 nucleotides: TGTGCCAGCAGCTTGGTAGGGGGTCCAGTGGGCGAGCAGTACTTC. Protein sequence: CASSLVGGPVGEQYF. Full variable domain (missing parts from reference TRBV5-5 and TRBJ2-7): DAGVTQSPTHLIKTRGQQVTLRCSPISGHKSVSWYQQVLGQGPQFIFQYYEKEERGRGNFPDRFSARQFPNYSSELNVNALLLGDSALYLCASSLVGGPVGEQYFGPGTRLTVT.

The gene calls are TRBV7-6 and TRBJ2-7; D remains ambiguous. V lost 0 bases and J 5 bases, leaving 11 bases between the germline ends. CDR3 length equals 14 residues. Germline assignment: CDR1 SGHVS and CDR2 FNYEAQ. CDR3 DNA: TGTGCCAGCAGCTTAGCGCCGACGAGCGACGAGCAGTACTTC. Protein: CASSLAPTSDEQYF.

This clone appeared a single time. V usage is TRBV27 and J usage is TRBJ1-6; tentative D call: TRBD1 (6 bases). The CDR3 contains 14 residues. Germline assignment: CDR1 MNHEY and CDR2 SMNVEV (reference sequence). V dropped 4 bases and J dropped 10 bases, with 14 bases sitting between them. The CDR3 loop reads CASSYRVRGSPLHF. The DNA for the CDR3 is TGTGCCAGCAGTTACCGTGTTAGGGGGTCACCCCTCCACTTT.

The CDR3 sequence: CASSPLAGPAYNEQFF. CDR3 in DNA: TGTGCCAGCAGCCCTCTAGCGGGTCCAGCCTACAATGAGCAGTTCTTC. The gene calls are TRBV7-9 and TRBJ2-1; 8 nucleotides align to TRBD2. CDR3 length: 16 amino acids. Germline V CDR1 and CDR2: SEHNR, FQNEAQ (reference sequence). V shed 5 bases, J shed 2 bases, and the junction held 8 bases outside the gene matches.